This T cell receptor beta chain was captured in a study of a mutant IDH1 vaccine in newly diagnosed glioma. On the study more broadly: Vaccination began 4-6 weeks post radiotherapy alone, or with temozolomide cycles. Previous treatment comprised radiotherapy, temozolomide, or both, mostly both. Findings and limits, study-wide: Across multiple MHC alleles, 93.3% of patients had vaccine-induced responses.

This clone was found once. Its antigen is unidentified. Method: immunoSEQ multiplex PCR; TCRdb's copy keeps in-frame clones and lacks some. The table includes over 95,000 clones, under 90% detected once. Described time point: week 11, during vaccination. In the vaccine, a single dose held 300 ug of the mutant IDH1 20-mer peptide, along with topical imiquimod. Astrocytomas found in donors were new, WHO grade 3 or 4, IDH1-mutant and ATRX-lost. Per germline, CDR1 KGHSH and CDR2 LQKENI. This CDR3 is built from 16 residues. Deletions cut 3 bases from V and 2 bases from J, with 17 bases between. The sequencing here drew on PBMCs, taken from a glioma patient whose treatment included an IDH1 peptide vaccine. The origin of this receptor is a woman aged 50 to 60 with glioma. The chain carries TRBV18 and TRBJ2-7; D remains unclear. The CDR3 loop is CASSPTSASSAYEQYF. DNA for the CDR3: TGTGCCAGCTCACCTACTTCGGCTAGTTCGGCCTACGAGCAGTACTTC.